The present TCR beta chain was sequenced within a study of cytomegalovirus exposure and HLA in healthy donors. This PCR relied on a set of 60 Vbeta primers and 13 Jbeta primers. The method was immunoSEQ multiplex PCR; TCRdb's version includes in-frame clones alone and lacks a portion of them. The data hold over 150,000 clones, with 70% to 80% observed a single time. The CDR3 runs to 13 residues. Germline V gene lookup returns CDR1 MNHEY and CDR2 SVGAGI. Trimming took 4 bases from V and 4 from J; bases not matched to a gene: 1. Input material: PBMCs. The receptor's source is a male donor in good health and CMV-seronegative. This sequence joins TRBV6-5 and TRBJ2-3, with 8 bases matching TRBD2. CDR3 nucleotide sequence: TGTGCCAGCAGTTGGGGACTAGCAGATACGCAGTATTTT. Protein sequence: CASSWGLADTQYF.